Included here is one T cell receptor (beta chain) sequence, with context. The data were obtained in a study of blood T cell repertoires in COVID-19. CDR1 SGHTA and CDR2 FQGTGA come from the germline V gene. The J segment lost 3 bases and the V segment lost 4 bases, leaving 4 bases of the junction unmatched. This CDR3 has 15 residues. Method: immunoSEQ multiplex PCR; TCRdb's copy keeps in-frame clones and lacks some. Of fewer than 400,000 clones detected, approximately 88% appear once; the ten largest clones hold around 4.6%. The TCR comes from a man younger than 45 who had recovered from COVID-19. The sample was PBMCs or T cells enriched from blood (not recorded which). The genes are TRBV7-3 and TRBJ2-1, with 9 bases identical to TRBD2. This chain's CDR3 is CASSSSGGNYNEQFF. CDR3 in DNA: TGTGCCAGCAGCTCAAGCGGGGGGAACTACAATGAGCAGTTCTTC.